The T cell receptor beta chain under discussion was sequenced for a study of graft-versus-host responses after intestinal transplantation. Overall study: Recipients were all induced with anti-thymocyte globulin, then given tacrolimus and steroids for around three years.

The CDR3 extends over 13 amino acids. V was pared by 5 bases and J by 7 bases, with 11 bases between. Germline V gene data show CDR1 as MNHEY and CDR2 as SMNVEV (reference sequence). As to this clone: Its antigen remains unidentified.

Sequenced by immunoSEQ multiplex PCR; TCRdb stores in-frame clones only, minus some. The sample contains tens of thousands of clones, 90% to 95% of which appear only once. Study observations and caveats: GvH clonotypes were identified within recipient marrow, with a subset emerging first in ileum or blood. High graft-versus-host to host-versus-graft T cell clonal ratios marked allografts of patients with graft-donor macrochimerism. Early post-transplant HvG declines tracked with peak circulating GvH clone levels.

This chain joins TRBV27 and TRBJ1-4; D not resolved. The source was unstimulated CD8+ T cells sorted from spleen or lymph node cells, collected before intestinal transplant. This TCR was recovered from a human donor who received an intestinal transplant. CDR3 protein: CASSGRATEKLFF. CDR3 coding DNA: TGTGCCAGCAGTGGGCGAGCTACTGAAAAACTGTTTTTT.